The 6 T cell receptor beta chains presented below share a single source sample, sequenced in a study of metastatic and nonmetastatic thyroid tumors. TCRdb re-processed the PCR reads through MiXCR. This table has tens of thousands of clones, about a quarter appearing once. No treatment had been given to any patient before thyroid surgery. Sequencing was carried out using blood. The source of these receptors is a female donor with papillary thyroid cancer or a benign thyroid nodule (not recorded which). Some clones in this sample may be carry-over from other donors' samples.

The gene calls are TRBV9 and TRBJ2-7; D possibly matches TRBD1 or TRBD2 (5 bases each). The germline CDR1 and CDR2 sequences are SGDLS and YYNGEE. This CDR3 has 13 residues. The ends were cut back, 4 bases at V and 6 bases at J, with 14 bases in the middle. The DNA for the CDR3 is TGTGCCAGCAGCCCTTCTCGAGGGGTCGAGCAGTACTTC. Amino acids: CASSPSRGVEQYF.

This clone was counted a few times. This chain uses TRBV6-1 with TRBJ2-3, with unresolved D. The germline gives CDR1 MNHNS, CDR2 SASEGT. CDR3 length: 15 residues. V was cut by 1 base and J by 3 bases, with 11 bases left in between. CDR3 sequence reads: CASSEVSSKTDTQYF. The CDR3 coding sequence is TGTGCCAGCAGTGAAGTCTCGTCTAAGACAGATACGCAGTATTTT.

V usage is TRBV20-1 and J usage is TRBJ1-5; 9 bases are shared with TRBD1. Looked up from germline, CDR1 is DFQATT and CDR2 is SNEGSKA (reference sequence). J lost 7 bases, V lost 5 bases, and 3 bases had no gene match. This CDR3 has 12 residues. This chain's CDR3 is CSADRGEQPQHF. CDR3 coding DNA: TGCAGTGCTGACAGGGGGGAACAGCCCCAGCATTTT.

This clone was counted many times. The chain uses TRBV2 and TRBJ2-1; D is uncertain. Germline CDR1 is SNHLY and CDR2 is FYNNEI. V lost 5 bases to trimming and J lost 5 bases, with 16 bases between them. The CDR3 runs 15 residues. CDR3 nucleotide sequence: TGTGCCAGCAGTCCGTTGGCGAGCCGGAACAATGAGCAGTTCTTC. Protein: CASSPLASRNNEQFF.

This clone was counted at least ten times. Since no conserved phenylalanine or tryptophan closes the CDR3, a read error is the likely cause. This chain links TRBV5-1 with TRBJ1-2; 9 nucleotides align to TRBD1. Germline CDR1 SGHRS, CDR2 YFSETQ. CDR3 length: 14 amino acids. V dropped 3 bases and J dropped 7; count of bases not matched to a gene: 7. The CDR3 protein is CASSYGTGSGGYTL. CDR3 coding DNA: TGCGCCAGCAGCTACGGGACAGGGTCGGGTGGCTACACCCTC.

The rearrangement joins TRBV7-3 to TRBJ2-2, with 12 bases lining up with TRBD2. Losses at the gene ends were 8 bases for V and 11 bases for J; bases not matched to a gene: 9. The CDR3 is 14 amino acids. The V gene's germline CDR1 is SGHTA and CDR2 FQGTGA. As DNA, the CDR3 is TGTGCCAGCCGACTAGCGGGGGACACCTGTGAGCTGTTTTTT. It translates to CASRLAGDTCELFF.